The present TCR beta chain was sequenced within a study of graft-versus-host responses after intestinal transplantation. Whole-study context: The whole recipient group had anti-thymocyte globulin induction followed by tacrolimus and steroids for three to four years.

Clones were sequenced by immunoSEQ multiplex PCR, and TCRdb holds only the in-frame ones, with some missing. The sample holds about 100,000 clones, roughly 87% seen once. Findings of the study overall: Peak circulating GvH clone levels tracked with early post-transplant HvG declines. Patients who carried graft-donor T cell macrochimerism also had high graft-versus-host to host-versus-graft clonal ratios in their allografts. Present in recipient marrow, GvH clones included some that appeared first in ileum or blood.

About this clone itself: The antigen is not known.

The source of this sequence is a human donor who was the organ donor for an intestinal transplant. The sequencing used unstimulated CD4+ T cells sorted from spleen or lymph node cells, collected before transplant.

CDR3 sequence reads: CASSVWDGSSYGYTF. CDR3 nucleotides: TGTGCCAGCAGCGTCTGGGACGGATCCAGCTATGGCTACACCTTC. This rearrangement joins TRBV5-4 to TRBJ1-2; D may be TRBD1 (5 bases). This CDR3 spans 15 amino acids. In germline, CDR1 is SGHNT, CDR2 YYREEE (reference sequence). Between the trimmed V and J ends, which lost 4 bases and 4 bases, there was a span of 17 bases. Full variable domain (remainder filled in from reference TRBV5-4 and TRBJ1-2): ETGVTQSPTHLIKTRGQQVTLRCSSQSGHNTVSWYQQALGQGPQFIFQYYREEENGRGNFPPRFSGLQFPNYSSELNVNALELDDSALYLCASSVWDGSSYGYTFGSGTRLTVV.